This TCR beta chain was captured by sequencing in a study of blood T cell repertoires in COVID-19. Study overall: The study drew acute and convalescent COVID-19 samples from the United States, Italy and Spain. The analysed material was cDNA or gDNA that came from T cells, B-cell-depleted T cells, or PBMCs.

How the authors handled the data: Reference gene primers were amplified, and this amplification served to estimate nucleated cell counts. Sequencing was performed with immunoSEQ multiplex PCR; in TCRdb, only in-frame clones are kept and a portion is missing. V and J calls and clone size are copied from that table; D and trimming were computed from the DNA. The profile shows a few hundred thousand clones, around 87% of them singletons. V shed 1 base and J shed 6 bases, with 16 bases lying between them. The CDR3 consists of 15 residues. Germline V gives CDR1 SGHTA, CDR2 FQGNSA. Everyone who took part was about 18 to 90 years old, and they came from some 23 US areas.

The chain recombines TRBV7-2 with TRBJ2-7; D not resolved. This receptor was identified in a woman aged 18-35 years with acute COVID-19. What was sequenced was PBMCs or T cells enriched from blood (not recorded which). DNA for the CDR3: TGTGCCAGCAGCTTAGGGTTATATTCCGTCGGCGAGCAGTACTTC. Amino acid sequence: CASSLGLYSVGEQYF.